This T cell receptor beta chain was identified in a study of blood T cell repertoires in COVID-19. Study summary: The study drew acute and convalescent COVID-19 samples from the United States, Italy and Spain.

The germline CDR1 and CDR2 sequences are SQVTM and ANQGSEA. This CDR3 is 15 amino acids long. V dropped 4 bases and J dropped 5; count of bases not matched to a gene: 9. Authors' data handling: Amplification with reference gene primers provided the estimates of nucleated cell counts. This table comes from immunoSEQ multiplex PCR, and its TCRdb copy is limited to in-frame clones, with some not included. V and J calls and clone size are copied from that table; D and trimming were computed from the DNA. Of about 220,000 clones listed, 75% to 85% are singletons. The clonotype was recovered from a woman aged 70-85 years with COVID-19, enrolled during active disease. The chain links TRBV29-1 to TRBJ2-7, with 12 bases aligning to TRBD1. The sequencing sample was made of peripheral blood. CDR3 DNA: TGCAGCGTTGCCCCCGCCGGGACAGGGGGCAACGAGCAGTACTTC. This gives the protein CSVAPAGTGGNEQYF.